These 20 T cell receptor beta chains came from one sample sequenced in a study of cytomegalovirus exposure and HLA in healthy donors. Here immunoSEQ multiplex PCR was the method, and the copy in TCRdb shows in-frame clones only, minus some. There are about 200,000 clones in the sample; less than 90% occur only once, and 5.5% to 7% lies in the top ten. What was sequenced was PBMCs. These receptors were collected from a young woman in good health and CMV-seronegative.

The rearrangement links TRBV11-1 to TRBJ2-2, with unresolved D. The CDR3 is made up of 14 amino acids. V dropped 11 bases and J dropped 1 base, with 14 bases sitting between them. Germline CDR1 reads SGHAT; CDR2 reads FQDESV (reference sequence). DNA for the CDR3: TGTGCCTACCAGGTCGCGGAGAACACCGGGGAGCTGTTTTTT. This encodes CAYQVAENTGELFF.

The chain combines TRBV2 with TRBJ2-7; 10 nucleotides align to TRBD2. The CDR3 loop spans 12 amino acids. The J segment lost 2 bases and the V segment lost 9 bases, leaving 1 base of the junction unmatched. CDR1 and CDR2 (germline): SNHLY, FYNNEI. The CDR3 region is CASSGGTYEQYF. The CDR3 DNA reads TGTGCCAGTAGCGGGGGGACCTACGAGCAGTACTTC.

The V gene is TRBV6-1, the J gene TRBJ1-2, with 8 bases matching TRBD1. The V segment lost 0 bases and the J segment 4 bases; nucleotides outside the gene matches: 13. This CDR3 is built from 18 residues. Germline V lookup: CDR1 MNHNS, CDR2 SASEGT. CDR3 DNA: TGTGCCAGCAGTGAAGCGCTTCGGCAGGGGGCGCGCGGCTATGGCTACACCTTC. This codes for CASSEALRQGARGYGYTF.

The chain recombines TRBV9 with TRBJ1-2; 10 nucleotides align to TRBD1. The germline CDR1 and CDR2 sequences are SGDLS and YYNGEE. This CDR3 comprises 14 residues. Trimming took 3 bases from V and 4 from J; bases not matched to a gene: 3. The CDR3 DNA follows: TGTGCCAGCAGCGAGGGACAGGGGAGCTATGGCTACACCTTC. It yields the protein CASSEGQGSYGYTF.

The CDR3 nucleotides read TGTGCCAGCACGGCAGGGTCAGAGACCCAGTACTTC. Translated: CASTAGSETQYF. This chain joins TRBV6-5 and TRBJ2-5; TRBD1 might be the D (5 bases). Germline CDR1 reads MNHEY; CDR2 reads SVGAGI. V gave up 7 bases and J gave up 4 bases, with 10 bases separating them. This CDR3 region has 12 residues.

This chain uses TRBV6-1 with TRBJ2-1; 10 bases are shared with TRBD2. Germline loops: CDR1 MNHNS, CDR2 SASEGT. CDR3 length: 15 amino acids. Trimming removed 8 bases from V and 4 bases from J; junction bases left unmatched: 8. This CDR3 reads CASGMGGLAYNEQFF. For the CDR3, the DNA is TGTGCCAGCGGCATGGGGGGACTAGCGTACAATGAGCAGTTCTTC.

The chain combines TRBV9 with TRBJ2-1, with 7 positions matching TRBD1. Looked up from germline, CDR1 is SGDLS and CDR2 is YYNGEE. V was clipped by 4 bases and J by 4 bases; unmatched bases: 11. The CDR3 covers 16 residues. CDR3 coding DNA: TGTGCCAGCAGCCCCCTCGAGGCAGGGGGTTACAATGAGCAGTTCTTC. Protein product: CASSPLEAGGYNEQFF.

The chain recombines TRBV27 with TRBJ2-1; 8 bases are shared with TRBD1. The CDR3 consists of 15 residues. CDR1 and CDR2 (germline): MNHEY, SMNVEV (reference sequence). V lost 2 bases, J lost 3 bases, and 3 bases stayed unmatched. CDR3 amino acids: CASSLGGQGYNEQFF. DNA of the CDR3: TGTGCCAGCAGTTTAGGAGGACAGGGCTACAATGAGCAGTTCTTC.

The chain employs TRBV7-9 and TRBJ2-7; 12 bases align to TRBD2. CDR3 length: 16 amino acids. V gave up 5 bases and J gave up 2 bases; unmatched junction bases: 7. Germline V gene lookup returns CDR1 SEHNR and CDR2 FQNEAQ (reference sequence). Here the CDR3 DNA reads TGTGCCAGCAGCCCTAAGGGACTAGCGGGCCCCTACGAGCAGTACTTC. Its translation: CASSPKGLAGPYEQYF.

The rearrangement joins TRBV29-1 to TRBJ1-2; D uncertain. This CDR3 has 13 residues. The germline V and J ends were trimmed by 0 bases and 6 bases, with 11 bases remaining between them. Per the germline V gene, CDR1 is SQVTM and CDR2 is ANQGSEA. This CDR3 reads CSVEEAGSNGYTF. CDR3 DNA sequence: TGCAGCGTTGAAGAAGCCGGGAGCAATGGCTACACCTTC.

The chain combines TRBV12-5 with TRBJ1-1; D is undetermined. Germline V gene data show CDR1 as LGHNT and CDR2 as FRNRAP. Trimming removed 7 bases at V and 8 bases at J, with 14 bases between. The CDR3 extends over 12 amino acids. CDR3 in DNA: TGTGCTAGTGCCCCCTCTCCCCGGGAAGCTTTCTTT. Encoded protein: CASAPSPREAFF.

The J gene is TRBJ1-4, the V gene TRBV19; D gene ambiguous. CDR3 size: 16 residues. The V gene lost 4 bases and the J gene lost 3 bases, with 15 bases spanning the gap. Per germline, CDR1 LNHDA and CDR2 SQIVND (reference sequence). The CDR3 region is CASSTRRVGSNEKLFF. The CDR3 coding sequence is TGTGCCAGTAGTACACGACGGGTGGGATCTAATGAAAAACTGTTTTTT. Complete variable domain (other parts from reference TRBV19 and TRBJ1-4): DGGITQSPKYLFRKEGQNVTLSCEQNLNHDAMYWYRQDPGQGLRLIYYSQIVNDFQKGDIAEGYSVSREKKESFPLTVTSAQKNPTAFYLCASSTRRVGSNEKLFFGSGTQLSVL.

This sequence joins TRBV19 and TRBJ1-2, with unresolved D. V lost 2 bases and J 2 bases, leaving 9 bases between the germline ends. Germline V gene sequence: CDR1 LNHDA, CDR2 SQIVND (reference sequence). The CDR3 is made up of 14 amino acids. The CDR3 region has the DNA TGTGCCAGTAGTATACGGACGGCCAACTATGGCTACACCTTC. It is translated as CASSIRTANYGYTF.

V usage is TRBV6-4 and J usage is TRBJ1-1, with D possibly TRBD1 on 6 matching bases. Germline CDR1 and CDR2: MRHNA and SNTAGT. Trimming pared 6 bases from V and 4 bases from J, leaving 12 bases between. The CDR3 length is 13 residues. CDR3 nucleotides: TGTGCCAGCAGGGACAGTGGGGCCACTGAAGCTTTCTTT. It codes for CASRDSGATEAFF.

CDR3 residues: CASRQTGGNYGYTF. The CDR3 DNA sequence: TGTGCCAGCAGACAGACAGGGGGTAACTATGGCTACACCTTC. The V and J genes are TRBV13 and TRBJ1-2; 9 bases match TRBD1. The CDR3 runs to 14 residues. Germline CDR1 and CDR2: PRHDT and FYEKMQ (reference sequence). J gave up 1 base and V 6 bases, and 3 bases lay outside the gene matches.

The CDR3: CASNRRGNEQFF. The DNA of the CDR3 is TGTGCCAGTAATCGCCGGGGCAATGAGCAGTTCTTC. This chain connects TRBV19 to TRBJ2-1; D might be TRBD2 (5 bases). Deletions cut 7 bases from V and 6 bases from J, with 10 bases between. The CDR3 loop spans 12 amino acids. Germline CDR1 and CDR2: LNHDA and SQIVND (reference sequence).

V is TRBV5-1 and J is TRBJ1-2; TRBD1 matches at 7 bases. The trim removed 3 bases at V and 3 bases at J, leaving 2 bases unmatched. The CDR3 contains 13 residues. Germline-derived CDR1 and CDR2 are SGHRS and YFSETQ. The CDR3 loop reads CASSWDSDYGYTF. CDR3 in DNA: TGCGCCAGCAGCTGGGACAGTGACTATGGCTACACCTTC.

This chain links TRBV7-8 with TRBJ2-7; no clear D gene. Germline V gene sequence: CDR1 SGHVS, CDR2 FQNEAQ. The length of the CDR3 is 12 residues. With 1 base removed from V and 3 bases from J, the gap between germline ends came to 4 bases. The CDR3 nucleotides are TGTGCCAGCAGCTTAGACTTCTACGAGCAGTACTTC. This codes for CASSLDFYEQYF.

This chain links TRBV18 with TRBJ2-1, with 12 nucleotides matching TRBD2. The CDR3 has 16 amino acids. J was trimmed by 7 bases and V by 0 bases; bases with no gene match: 4. Germline V gives CDR1 KGHSH, CDR2 LQKENI. The DNA of the CDR3 is TGTGCCAGCTCACCACCGGGACTAGCGGGTCAAAATGAGCAGTTCTTC. The encoded protein is CASSPPGLAGQNEQFF.

This clone has only one observation. The chain employs TRBV10-3 and TRBJ2-1; 9 bases are a match to TRBD2. With V trimmed by 5 bases and J by 4 bases, 6 bases remained unmatched. Germline V lookup: CDR1 ENHRY, CDR2 SYGVKD. CDR3 length: 15 amino acids. The CDR3 region has the DNA TGTGCCATCAGTCCTGCTAGCGGGGTTTACAATGAGCAGTTCTTC. Translating gives CAISPASGVYNEQFF.